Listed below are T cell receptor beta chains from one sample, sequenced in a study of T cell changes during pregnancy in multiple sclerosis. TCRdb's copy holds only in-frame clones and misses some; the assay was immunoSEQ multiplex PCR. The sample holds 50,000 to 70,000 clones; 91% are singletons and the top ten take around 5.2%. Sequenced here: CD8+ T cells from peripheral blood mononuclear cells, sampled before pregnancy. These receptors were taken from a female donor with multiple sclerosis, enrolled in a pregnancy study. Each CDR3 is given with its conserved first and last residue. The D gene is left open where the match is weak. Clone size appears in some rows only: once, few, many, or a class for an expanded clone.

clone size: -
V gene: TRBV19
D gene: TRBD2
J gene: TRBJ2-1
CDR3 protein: CASSQTSGGHNEQFF
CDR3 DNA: TGTGCCAGTAGTCAGACTAGCGGGGGGCACAATGAGCAGTTCTTC

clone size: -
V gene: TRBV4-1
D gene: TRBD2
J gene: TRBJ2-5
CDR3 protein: CASSQEAGGPPETQYF
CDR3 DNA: TGCGCCAGCAGCCAAGAAGCGGGGGGGCCTCCGGAGACCCAGTACTTC

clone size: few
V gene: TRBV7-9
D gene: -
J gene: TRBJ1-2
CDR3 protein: CASSPSDGYTF
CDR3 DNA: TGTGCCAGCAGCCCATCGGATGGCTACACCTTC

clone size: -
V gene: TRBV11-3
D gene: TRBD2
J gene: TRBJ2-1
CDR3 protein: CASSASGVTWDEQFF
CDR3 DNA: TGTGCCAGCAGCGCTAGCGGGGTAACCTGGGATGAGCAGTTCTTC

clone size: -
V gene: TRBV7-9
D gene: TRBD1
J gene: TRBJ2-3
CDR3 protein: CASSLGDRGRDTQYF
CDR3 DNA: TGTGCCAGCAGCTTGGGGGACAGGGGGCGGGATACGCAGTATTTT

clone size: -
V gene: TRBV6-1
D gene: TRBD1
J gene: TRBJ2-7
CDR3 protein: CASSESRTGGVYEQYF
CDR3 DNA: TGTGCCAGCAGTGAGTCGAGGACAGGGGGGGTGTACGAGCAGTACTTC

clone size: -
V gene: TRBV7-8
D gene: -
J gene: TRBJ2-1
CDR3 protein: CASSLDFNEQFF
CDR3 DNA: TGTGCCAGCAGCTTAGACTTCAATGAGCAGTTCTTC

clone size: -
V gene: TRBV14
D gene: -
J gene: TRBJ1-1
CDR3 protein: CASSQGLSMNTEAFF
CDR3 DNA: TGTGCCAGCAGCCAAGGACTTTCTATGAACACTGAAGCTTTCTTT

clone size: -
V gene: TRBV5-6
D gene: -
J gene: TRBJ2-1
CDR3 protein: CASSPGTMMDNEQFF
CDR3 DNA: TGTGCCAGCAGCCCAGGTACGATGATGGACAATGAGCAGTTCTTC

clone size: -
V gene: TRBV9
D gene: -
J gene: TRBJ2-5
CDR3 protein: CASSGPQDSGKTQYF
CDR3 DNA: TGTGCCAGCAGCGGGCCACAGGACAGTGGGAAGACCCAGTACTTC

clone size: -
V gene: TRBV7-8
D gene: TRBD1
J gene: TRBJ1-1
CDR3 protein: CASSWDRGNTEAFF
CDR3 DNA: TGTGCCAGCAGCTGGGACAGGGGGAACACTGAAGCTTTCTTT

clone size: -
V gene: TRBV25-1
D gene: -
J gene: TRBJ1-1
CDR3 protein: CASSNKKGVGWVGTEAFF
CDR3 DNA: TGTGCCAGCAGCAACAAGAAGGGGGTAGGGTGGGTGGGCACTGAAGCTTTCTTT

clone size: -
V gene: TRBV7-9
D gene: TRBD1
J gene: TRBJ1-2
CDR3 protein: CASSLGTGYYGYTF
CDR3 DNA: TGTGCCAGCAGCTTAGGGACAGGTTACTATGGCTACACCTTC

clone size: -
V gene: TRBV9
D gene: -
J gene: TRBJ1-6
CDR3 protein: CASSVEVHLLGSSPLHF
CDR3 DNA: TGTGCCAGCAGCGTAGAGGTGCATCTCCTAGGTAGTTCACCCCTCCACTTT

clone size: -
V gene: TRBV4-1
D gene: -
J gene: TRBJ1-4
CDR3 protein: CASSQGATNEKLFF
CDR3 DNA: TGCGCCAGCAGCCAAGGAGCAACTAATGAAAAACTGTTTTTT

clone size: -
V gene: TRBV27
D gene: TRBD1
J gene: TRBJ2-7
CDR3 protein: CASSFGDRRVYEQYF
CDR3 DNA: TGTGCCAGCAGTTTTGGGGACAGAAGAGTCTACGAGCAGTACTTC

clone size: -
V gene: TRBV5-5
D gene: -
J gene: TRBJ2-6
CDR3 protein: CASSSTPGTGANVLTF
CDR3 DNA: TGTGCCAGCAGCTCCACCCCAGGGACTGGGGCCAACGTCCTGACTTTC

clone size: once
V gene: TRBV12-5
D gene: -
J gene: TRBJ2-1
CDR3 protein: CASGPPLMGGGNEQFF
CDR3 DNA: TGTGCTAGTGGTCCCCCCCTTATGGGGGGTGGGAATGAGCAGTTCTTC

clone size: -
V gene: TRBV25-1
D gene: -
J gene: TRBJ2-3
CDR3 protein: CASISGPNTQYF
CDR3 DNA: TGTGCCAGCATCTCAGGGCCCAATACGCAGTATTTT

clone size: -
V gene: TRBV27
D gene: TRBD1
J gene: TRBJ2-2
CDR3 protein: CASTDGQGATGELFF
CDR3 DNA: TGTGCCAGCACTGACGGACAGGGGGCTACCGGGGAGCTGTTTTTT

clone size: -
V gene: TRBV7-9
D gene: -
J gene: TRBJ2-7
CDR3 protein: CASSLFRDYEQYF
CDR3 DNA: TGTGCCAGCAGCTTGTTCCGGGACTACGAGCAGTACTTC

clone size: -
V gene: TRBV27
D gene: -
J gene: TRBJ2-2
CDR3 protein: CASSYWGAGELFF
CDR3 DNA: TGTGCCAGCAGTTATTGGGGAGCCGGGGAGCTGTTTTTT

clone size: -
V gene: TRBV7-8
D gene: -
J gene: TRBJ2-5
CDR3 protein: CASSLVFRRRGNPQETQYF
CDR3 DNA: TGTGCCAGCAGCTTAGTGTTCCGTCGGCGGGGAAACCCACAAGAGACCCAGTACTTC

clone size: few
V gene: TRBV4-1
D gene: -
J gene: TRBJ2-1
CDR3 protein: CASSQVGEFAEQFF
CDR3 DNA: TGCGCCAGCAGCCAAGTTGGGGAGTTCGCTGAGCAGTTCTTC

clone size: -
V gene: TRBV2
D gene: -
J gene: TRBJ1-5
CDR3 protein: CASSVAGEIQPQHF
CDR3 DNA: TGTGCCAGCAGTGTCGCAGGGGAGATTCAGCCCCAGCATTTT

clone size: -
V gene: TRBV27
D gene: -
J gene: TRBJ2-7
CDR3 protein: CASSLLGVSPSRSQYF
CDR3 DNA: TGTGCCAGCAGTTTATTAGGAGTCTCGCCGTCTCGGTCGCAGTACTTC

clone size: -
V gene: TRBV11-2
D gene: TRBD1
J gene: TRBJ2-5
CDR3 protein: CASSFFGQGQETQYF
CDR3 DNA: TGTGCCAGCAGCTTTTTCGGACAGGGACAAGAGACCCAGTACTTC

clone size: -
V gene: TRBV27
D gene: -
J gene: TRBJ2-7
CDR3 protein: CASSLISGLEQYF
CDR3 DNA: TGTGCCAGCAGTTTAATATCAGGCCTCGAGCAGTACTTC

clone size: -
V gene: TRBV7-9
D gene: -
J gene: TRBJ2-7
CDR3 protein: CASSHAGQEYEQYF
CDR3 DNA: TGTGCCAGCAGCCACGCGGGGCAGGAATACGAGCAGTACTTC

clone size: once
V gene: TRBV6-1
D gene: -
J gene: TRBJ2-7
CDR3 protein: CAISGTDAYEQYF
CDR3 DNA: TGTGCCATCTCCGGGACTGATGCTTACGAGCAGTACTTC

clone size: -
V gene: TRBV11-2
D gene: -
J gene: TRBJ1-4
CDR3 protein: CASSLYWDNEAEKLFF
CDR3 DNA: TGTGCCAGCAGCTTATACTGGGACAACGAGGCTGAAAAACTGTTTTTT

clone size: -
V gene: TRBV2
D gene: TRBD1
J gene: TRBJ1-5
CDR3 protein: CASSTGQGGYQPQHF
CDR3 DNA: TGTGCCAGCAGTACAGGACAGGGAGGGTATCAGCCCCAGCATTTT

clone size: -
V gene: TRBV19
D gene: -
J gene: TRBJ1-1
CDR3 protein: CASSDVTDMNTEAFF
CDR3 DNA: TGTGCCAGTAGTGACGTGACAGACATGAACACTGAAGCTTTCTTT

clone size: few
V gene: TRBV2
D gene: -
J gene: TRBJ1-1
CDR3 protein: CASSEAGVSMNTEAFF
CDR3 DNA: TGTGCCAGCAGTGAAGCCGGGGTTTCCATGAACACTGAAGCTTTCTTT

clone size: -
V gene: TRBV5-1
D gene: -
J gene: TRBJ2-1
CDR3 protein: CASSLDLSEQFF
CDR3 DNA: TGCGCCAGCAGCTTGGACCTATCTGAGCAGTTCTTC

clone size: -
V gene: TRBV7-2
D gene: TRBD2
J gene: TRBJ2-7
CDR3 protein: CASSLSGRGGGLYEQYF
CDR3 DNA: TGTGCCAGCAGCTTAAGTGGCAGGGGCGGGGGGCTCTACGAGCAGTACTTC

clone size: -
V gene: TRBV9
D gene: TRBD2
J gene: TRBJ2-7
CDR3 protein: CASSVGLANYEQYF
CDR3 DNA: TGTGCCAGCAGCGTAGGACTAGCGAACTACGAGCAGTACTTC

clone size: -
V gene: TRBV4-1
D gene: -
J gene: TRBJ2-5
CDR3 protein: CASSQDIWAQETQYF
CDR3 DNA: TGCGCCAGCAGCCAAGATATTTGGGCCCAAGAGACCCAGTACTTC

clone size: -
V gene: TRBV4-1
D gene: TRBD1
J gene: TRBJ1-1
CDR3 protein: CASSQQGAEAFF
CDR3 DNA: TGCGCCAGCAGCCAGCAGGGGGCTGAAGCTTTCTTT

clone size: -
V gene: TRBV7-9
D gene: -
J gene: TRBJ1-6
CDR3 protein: CASSSWQDITDSYNSPLHF
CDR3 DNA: TGTGCCAGCAGCTCATGGCAGGACATAACAGACTCCTATAATTCACCCCTCCATTTT

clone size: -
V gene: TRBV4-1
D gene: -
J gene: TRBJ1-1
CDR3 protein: CASSRGGGTEAFF
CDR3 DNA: TGCGCCAGCAGCCGGGGGGGAGGCACTGAAGCTTTCTTT

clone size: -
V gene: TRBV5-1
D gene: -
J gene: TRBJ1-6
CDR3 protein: CASSEERNNSPLHF
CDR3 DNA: TGCGCCAGCAGCGAGGAGAGGAATAATTCACCCCTCCACTTT

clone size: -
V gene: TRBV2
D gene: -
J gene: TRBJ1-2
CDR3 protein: CARTARRQINYGYTF
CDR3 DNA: TGTGCCAGGACCGCGAGGCGACAGATAAACTATGGCTACACCTTC

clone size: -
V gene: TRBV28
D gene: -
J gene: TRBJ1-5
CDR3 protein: CASSFGGPPNQPQHF
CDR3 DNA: TGTGCCAGCAGTTTTGGAGGGCCCCCCAATCAGCCCCAGCATTTT

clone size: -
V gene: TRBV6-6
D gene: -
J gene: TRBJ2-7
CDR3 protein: CASSYSFLWQNYEQCF
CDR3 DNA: TGTGCCAGCAGTTACTCGTTTTTGTGGCAAAACTACGAGCAGTGCTTC

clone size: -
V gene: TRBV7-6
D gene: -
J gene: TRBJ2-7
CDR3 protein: CASSHPGDEQYF
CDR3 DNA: TGTGCCAGCAGCCACCCCGGGGACGAGCAGTACTTC

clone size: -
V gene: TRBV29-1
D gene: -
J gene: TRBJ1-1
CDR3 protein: CSVSQNTEAFF
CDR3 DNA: TGCAGCGTATCACAGAACACTGAAGCTTTCTTT

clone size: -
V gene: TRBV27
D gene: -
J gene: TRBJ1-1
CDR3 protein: CASSSSLDTFYTEAFF
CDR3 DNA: TGTGCCAGCAGTTCCTCACTGGACACTTTCTACACTGAAGCTTTCTTT

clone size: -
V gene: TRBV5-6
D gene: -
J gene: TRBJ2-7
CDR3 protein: CASSIGQSYEQYF
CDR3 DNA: TGTGCCAGCAGCATCGGACAGAGCTACGAGCAGTACTTC

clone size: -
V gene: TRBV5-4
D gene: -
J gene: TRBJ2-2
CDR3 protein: CASSTGLGGELFF
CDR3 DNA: TGTGCCAGCAGCACGGGACTGGGCGGGGAGCTGTTTTTT

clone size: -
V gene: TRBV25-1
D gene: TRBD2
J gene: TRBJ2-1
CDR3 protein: CASSEYLPSSGGNNEQFF
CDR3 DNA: TGTGCCAGCAGTGAATATCTCCCCTCTAGCGGGGGGAACAATGAGCAGTTCTTC

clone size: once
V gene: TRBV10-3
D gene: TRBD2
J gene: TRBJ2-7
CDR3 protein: CAISETGTGGGEQYF
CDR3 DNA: TGTGCCATCAGTGAGACCGGGACGGGCGGGGGAGAGCAGTACTTC

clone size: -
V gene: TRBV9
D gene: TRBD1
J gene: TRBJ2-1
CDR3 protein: CASSPQLGQGIDEQFF
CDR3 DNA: TGTGCCAGCAGCCCCCAATTGGGACAGGGAATAGATGAGCAGTTCTTC

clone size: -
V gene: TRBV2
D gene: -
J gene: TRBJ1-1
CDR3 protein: CASSDSPDSQAFF
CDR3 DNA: TGTGCCAGCAGTGATTCGCCCGACTCCCAAGCTTTCTTT

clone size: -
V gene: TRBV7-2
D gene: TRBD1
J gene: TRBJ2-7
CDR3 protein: CASSSTGGYEQYF
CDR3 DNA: TGTGCCAGCAGCTCAACAGGGGGCTACGAGCAGTACTTC

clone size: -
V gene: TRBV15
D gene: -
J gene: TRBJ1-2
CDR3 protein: CATSRDLGESVGGYTF
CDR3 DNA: TGTGCCACCAGCAGAGATCTGGGAGAATCGGTCGGTGGCTACACCTTC

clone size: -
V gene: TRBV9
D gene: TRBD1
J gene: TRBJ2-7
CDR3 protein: CASSLGTGRDEQYF
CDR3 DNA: TGTGCCAGCAGCCTAGGGACAGGGCGCGACGAGCAGTACTTC

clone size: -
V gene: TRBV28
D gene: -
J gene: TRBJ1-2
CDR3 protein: CASSLAGGGFYGYTF
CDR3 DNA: TGTGCCAGCAGTTTAGCGGGGGGGGGCTTCTATGGCTACACCTTC

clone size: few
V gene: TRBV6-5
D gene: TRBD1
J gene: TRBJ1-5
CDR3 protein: CASGDIQGNQPQHF
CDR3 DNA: TGTGCCAGCGGGGATATACAGGGGAATCAGCCCCAGCATTTT